In this sample, the clone carrying this T cell receptor beta chain turned up a few times. The antigen is undetermined. The data originate from a study of response to subunit inactivated influenza vaccine. General study points: The authors suggested that every seasonal influenza vaccination recruits few new T cells.

TCRdb re-analysed the RT-PCR reads in MiXCR, keeping a single row per CDR3 protein. There are around 200,000 distinct CDR3 sequences in the sample; around 8.8% occur only once, and roughly a tenth lies in the top ten. Trimming pared 0 bases from V and 9 bases from J, leaving 15 bases between. Germline values: CDR1 KGHSH, CDR2 LQKENI. The CDR3 totals 15 residues. V and J are TRBV18 and TRBJ2-1; D is unresolved. This TCR came from a man aged 50-60 years who received an inactivated influenza vaccine. The sample consisted of non-naive T cells sorted from PBMCs, taken on the day of vaccination. The CDR3 sequence is CASSPPAAPWGEQFF. CDR3 in DNA: TGTGCCAGCTCACCACCGGCCGCCCCCTGGGGTGAGCAGTTCTTC.